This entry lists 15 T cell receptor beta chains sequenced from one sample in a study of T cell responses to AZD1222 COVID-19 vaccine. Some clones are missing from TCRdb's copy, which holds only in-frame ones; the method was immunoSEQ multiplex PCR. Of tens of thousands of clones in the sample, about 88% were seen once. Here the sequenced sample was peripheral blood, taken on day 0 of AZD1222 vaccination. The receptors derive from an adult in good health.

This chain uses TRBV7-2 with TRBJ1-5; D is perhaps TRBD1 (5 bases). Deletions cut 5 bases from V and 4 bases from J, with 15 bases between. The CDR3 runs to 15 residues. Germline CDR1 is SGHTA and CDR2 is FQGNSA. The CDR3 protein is CASSLTRGGNQPQHF. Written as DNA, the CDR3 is TGTGCCAGCAGCCTCACACGTGGGGGAAATCAGCCCCAGCATTTT.

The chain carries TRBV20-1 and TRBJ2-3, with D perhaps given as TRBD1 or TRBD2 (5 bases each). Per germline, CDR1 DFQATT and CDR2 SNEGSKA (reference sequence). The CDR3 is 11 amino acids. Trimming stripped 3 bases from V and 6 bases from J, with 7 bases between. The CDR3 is CSASWGDTQYF. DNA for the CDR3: TGCAGTGCTAGTTGGGGGGATACGCAGTATTTT.

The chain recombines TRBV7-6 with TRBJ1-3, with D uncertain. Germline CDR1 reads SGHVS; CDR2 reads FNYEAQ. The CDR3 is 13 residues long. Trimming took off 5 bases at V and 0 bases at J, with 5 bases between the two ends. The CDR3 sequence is CASSHSSGNTIYF. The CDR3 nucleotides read TGTGCCAGCAGCCACAGCTCTGGAAACACCATATATTTT.

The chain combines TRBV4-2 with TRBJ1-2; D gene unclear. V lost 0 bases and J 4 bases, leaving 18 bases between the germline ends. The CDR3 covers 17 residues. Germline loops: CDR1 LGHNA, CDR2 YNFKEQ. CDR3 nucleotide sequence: TGTGCCAGCAGCCAAGATGGGTGGGCAGGAGATGTCTATGGCTACACCTTC. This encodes CASSQDGWAGDVYGYTF.

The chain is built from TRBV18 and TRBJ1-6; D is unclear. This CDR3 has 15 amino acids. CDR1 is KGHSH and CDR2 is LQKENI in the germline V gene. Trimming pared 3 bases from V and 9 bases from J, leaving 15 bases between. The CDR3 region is CASSPSEQIISPLHF. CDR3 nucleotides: TGTGCCAGCTCACCGTCGGAACAGATAATTTCACCCCTCCACTTT.

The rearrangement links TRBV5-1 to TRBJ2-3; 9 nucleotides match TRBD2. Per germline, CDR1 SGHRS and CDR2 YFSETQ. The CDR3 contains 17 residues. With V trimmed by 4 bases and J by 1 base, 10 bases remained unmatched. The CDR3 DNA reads TGCGCCAGCAGCCCGGGGTTGGCTAGCGGGGGCACAGATACGCAGTATTTT. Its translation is CASSPGLASGGTDTQYF.

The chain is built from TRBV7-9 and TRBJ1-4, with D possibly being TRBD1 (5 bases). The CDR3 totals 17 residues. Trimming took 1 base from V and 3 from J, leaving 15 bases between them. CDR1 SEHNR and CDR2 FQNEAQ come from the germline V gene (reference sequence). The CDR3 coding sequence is TGTGCCAGCAGCTTAGAAGGAGGCGGGGCACCTAATGAAAAACTGTTTTTT. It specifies CASSLEGGGAPNEKLFF.

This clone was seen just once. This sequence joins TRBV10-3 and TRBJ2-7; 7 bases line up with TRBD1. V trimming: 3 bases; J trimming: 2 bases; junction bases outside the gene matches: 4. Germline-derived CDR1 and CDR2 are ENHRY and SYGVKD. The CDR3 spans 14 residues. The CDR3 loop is CAISDRGQTYEQYF. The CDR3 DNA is TGTGCCATCAGTGACCGGGGACAGACCTACGAGCAGTACTTC.

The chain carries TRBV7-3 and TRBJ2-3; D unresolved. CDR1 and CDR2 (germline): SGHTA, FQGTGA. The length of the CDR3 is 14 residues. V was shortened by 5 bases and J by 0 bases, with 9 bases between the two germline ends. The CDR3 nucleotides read TGTGCCAGCAGCGACGCGCGCAGCACAGATACGCAGTATTTT. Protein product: CASSDARSTDTQYF.

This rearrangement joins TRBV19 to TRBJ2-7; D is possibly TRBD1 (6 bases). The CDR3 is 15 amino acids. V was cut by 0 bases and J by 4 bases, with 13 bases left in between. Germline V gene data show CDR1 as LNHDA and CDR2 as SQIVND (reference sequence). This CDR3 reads CASSIDPRQGYEQYF. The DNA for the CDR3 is TGTGCCAGTAGTATAGATCCCCGGCAGGGGTACGAGCAGTACTTC.

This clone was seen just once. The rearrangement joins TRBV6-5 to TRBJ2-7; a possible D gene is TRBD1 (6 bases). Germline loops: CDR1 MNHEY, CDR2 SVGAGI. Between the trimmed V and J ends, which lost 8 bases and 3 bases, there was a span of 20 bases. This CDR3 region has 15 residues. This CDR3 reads CASGRGGISNYEQYF. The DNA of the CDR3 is TGTGCCAGCGGAAGAGGGGGAATCTCGAACTACGAGCAGTACTTC.

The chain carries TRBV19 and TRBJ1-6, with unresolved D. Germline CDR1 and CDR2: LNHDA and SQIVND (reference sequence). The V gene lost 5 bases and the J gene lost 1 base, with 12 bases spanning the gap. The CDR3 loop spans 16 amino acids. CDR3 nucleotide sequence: TGTGCCAGTAGTGCGGGGTTGGGATCCTATAATTCACCCCTCCACTTT. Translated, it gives CASSAGLGSYNSPLHF.

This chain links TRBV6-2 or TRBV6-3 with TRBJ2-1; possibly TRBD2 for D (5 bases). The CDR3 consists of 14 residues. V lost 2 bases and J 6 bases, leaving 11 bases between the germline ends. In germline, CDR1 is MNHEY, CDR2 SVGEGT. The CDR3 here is CASSYRRVVNEQFF. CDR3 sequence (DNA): TGTGCCAGCAGTTACAGGCGGGTTGTCAATGAGCAGTTCTTC.

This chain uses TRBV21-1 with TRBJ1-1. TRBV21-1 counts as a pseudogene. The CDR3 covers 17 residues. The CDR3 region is CASSHPGEPSRDTEAFF. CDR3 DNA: TGTGCCAGCAGTCACCCCGGGGAGCCCTCCCGGGACACTGAAGCTTTCTTT.

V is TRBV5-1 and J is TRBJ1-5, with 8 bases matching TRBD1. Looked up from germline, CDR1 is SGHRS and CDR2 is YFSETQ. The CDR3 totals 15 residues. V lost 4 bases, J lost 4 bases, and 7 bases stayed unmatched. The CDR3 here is CASSPAGGKNQPQHF. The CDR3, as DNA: TGCGCCAGCAGCCCCGCAGGGGGCAAGAATCAGCCCCAGCATTTT. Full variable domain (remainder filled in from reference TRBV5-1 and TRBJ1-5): KAGVTQTPRYLIKTRGQQVTLSCSPISGHRSVSWYQQTPGQGLQFLFEYFSETQRNKGNFPGRFSGRQFSNSRSEMNVSTLELGDSALYLCASSPAGGKNQPQHFGDGTRLSIL.